The TCR beta chain described here comes from a study of T-cell memory formation after mild COVID-19. Study-level information: Clusters were largely donor specific.

V lost 8 bases to trimming and J lost 6 bases; unmatched junction nucleotides: 5. The CDR3 totals 13 residues. Overall study findings and caveats: Clones contracting across day 15 to 85 had a balanced CD4/CD8 profile; later expanding clones leaned CD4+. Pre-infection memory showed some responding clones, and this suggested that cross-reactive memory joined. Nothing showed for sure that second-wave clones peaking on day 37 were SARS-CoV-2 specific.

TCRdb itself ran the 5' RACE reads through MiXCR, one entry per CDR3 protein. Altogether about 200,000 distinct CDR3 sequences are present, just over 9.5% being singletons, with the ten largest covering roughly 3.5%. Ten or more counts support this clonotype. What it binds is unknown. The receptor comes from a man between 18 and 35 years old who had mild COVID-19 (a few samples of this study predate the infection). Cell type and time point are not known. The sequenced sample was PBMCs or a T cell subset sorted from them (not recorded which). The chain recombines TRBV12-3 or TRBV12-4 with TRBJ1-5; 9 bases agree with TRBD1. The CDR3 DNA follows: TGTGCCAGCCGGGACAGGGTAGTTCAGCCCCAGCATTTT. This translates into CASRDRVVQPQHF.